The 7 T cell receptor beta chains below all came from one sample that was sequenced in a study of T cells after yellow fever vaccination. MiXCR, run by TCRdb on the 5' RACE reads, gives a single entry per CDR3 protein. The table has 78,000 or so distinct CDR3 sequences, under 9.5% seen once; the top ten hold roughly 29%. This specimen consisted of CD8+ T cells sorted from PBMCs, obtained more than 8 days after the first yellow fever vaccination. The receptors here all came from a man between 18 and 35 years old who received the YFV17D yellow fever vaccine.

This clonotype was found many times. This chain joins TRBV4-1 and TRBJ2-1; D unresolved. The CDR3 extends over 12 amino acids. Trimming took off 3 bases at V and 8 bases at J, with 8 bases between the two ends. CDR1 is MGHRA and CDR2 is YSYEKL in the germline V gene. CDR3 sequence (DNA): TGCGCCAGCAGCCACCCTGGGGATGAGCAGTTCTTC. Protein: CASSHPGDEQFF.

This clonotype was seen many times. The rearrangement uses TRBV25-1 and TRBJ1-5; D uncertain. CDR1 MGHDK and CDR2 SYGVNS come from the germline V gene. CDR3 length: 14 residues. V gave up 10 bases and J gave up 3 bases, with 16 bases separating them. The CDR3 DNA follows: TGTGCCACCTCCCCCCGCCTGGCCAATCAGCCCCAGCATTTT. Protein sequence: CATSPRLANQPQHF. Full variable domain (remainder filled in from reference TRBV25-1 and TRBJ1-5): EADIYQTPRYLVIGTGKKITLECSQTMGHDKMYWYQQDPGMELHLIHYSYGVNSTEKGDLSSESTVSRIRTEHFPLTLESARPSHTSQYLCATSPRLANQPQHFGDGTRLSIL.

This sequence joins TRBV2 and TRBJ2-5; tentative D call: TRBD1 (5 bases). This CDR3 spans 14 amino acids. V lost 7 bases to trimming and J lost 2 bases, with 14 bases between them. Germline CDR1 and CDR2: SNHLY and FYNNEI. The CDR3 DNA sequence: TGTGCCAGCAACGAGTTGACAGTTCAAGAGACCCAGTACTTC. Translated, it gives CASNELTVQETQYF.

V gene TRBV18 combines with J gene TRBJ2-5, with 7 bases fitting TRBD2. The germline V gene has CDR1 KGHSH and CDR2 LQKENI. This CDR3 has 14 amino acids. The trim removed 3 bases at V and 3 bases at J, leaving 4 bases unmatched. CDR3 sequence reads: CASSPKRGEETQYF. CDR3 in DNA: TGTGCCAGCTCACCGAAGCGGGGTGAAGAGACCCAGTACTTC.

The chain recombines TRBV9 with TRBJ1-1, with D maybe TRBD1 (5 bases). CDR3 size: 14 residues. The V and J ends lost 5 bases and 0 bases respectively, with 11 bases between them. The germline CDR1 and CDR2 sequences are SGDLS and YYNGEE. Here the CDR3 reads CASRPGTLNTEAFF. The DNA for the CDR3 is TGTGCCAGCAGACCCGGGACCCTGAACACTGAAGCTTTCTTT.

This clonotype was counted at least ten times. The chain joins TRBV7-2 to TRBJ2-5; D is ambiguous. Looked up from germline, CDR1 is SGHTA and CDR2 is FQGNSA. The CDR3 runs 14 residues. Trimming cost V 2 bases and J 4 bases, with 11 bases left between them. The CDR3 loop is CASSLIRNRETQYF. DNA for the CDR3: TGTGCCAGCAGCTTAATCAGGAATCGAGAGACCCAGTACTTC.

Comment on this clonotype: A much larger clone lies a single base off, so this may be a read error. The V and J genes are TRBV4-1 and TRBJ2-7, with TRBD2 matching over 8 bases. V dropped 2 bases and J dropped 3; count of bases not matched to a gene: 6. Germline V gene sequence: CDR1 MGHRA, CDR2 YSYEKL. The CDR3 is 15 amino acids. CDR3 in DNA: TGCGCCAGCAGCCAACGGGGCGGGGGGAACTACGAGCAGTACTTC. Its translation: CASSQRGGGNYEQYF.